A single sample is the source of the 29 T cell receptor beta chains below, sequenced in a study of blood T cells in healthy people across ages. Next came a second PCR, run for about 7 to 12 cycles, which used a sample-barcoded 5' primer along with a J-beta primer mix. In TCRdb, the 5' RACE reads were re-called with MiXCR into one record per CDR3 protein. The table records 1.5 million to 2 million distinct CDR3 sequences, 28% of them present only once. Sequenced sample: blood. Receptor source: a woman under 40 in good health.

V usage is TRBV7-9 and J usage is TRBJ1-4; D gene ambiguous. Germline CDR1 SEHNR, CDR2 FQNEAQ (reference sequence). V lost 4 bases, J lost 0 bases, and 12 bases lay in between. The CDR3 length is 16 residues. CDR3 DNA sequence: TGTGCCAGCAGCTCTCGCCGCAGAGCAACTAATGAAAAACTGTTTTTT. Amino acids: CASSSRRRATNEKLFF.

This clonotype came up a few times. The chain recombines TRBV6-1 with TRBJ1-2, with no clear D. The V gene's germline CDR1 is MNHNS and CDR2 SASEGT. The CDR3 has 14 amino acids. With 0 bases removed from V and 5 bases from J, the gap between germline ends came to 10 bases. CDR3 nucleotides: TGTGCCAGCAGTGAAGCGCCGGATTTTTATGGCTACACCTTC. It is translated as CASSEAPDFYGYTF.

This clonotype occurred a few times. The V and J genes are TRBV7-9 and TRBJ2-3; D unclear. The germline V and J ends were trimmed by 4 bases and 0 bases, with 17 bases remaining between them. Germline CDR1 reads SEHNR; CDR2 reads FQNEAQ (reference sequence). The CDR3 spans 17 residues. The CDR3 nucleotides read TGTGCCAGCAGCTCCACCTTTATGGGCCCGAGCACAGATACGCAGTATTTT. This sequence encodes CASSSTFMGPSTDTQYF.

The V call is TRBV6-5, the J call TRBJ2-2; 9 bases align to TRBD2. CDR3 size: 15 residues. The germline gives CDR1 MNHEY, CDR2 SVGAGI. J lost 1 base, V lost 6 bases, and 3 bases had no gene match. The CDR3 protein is CASSKTSGNTGELFF. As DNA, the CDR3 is TGTGCCAGCAGCAAGACTAGCGGGAACACCGGGGAGCTGTTTTTT.

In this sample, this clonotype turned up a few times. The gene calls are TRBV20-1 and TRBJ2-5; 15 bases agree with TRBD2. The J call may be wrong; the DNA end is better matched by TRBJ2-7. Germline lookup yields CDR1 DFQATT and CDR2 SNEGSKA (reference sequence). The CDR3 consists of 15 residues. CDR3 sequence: CSARGTSGGGYEQYF. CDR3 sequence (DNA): TGCAGTGCTAGAGGGACTAGCGGGGGGGGATACGAGCAGTACTTC.

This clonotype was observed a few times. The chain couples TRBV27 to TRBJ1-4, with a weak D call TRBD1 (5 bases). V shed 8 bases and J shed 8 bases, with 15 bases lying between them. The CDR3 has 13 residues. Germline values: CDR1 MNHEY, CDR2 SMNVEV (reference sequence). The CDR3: CASRRGATEKLFF. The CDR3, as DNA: TGTGCCAGCCGTCGAGGGGCTACGGAAAAACTGTTTTTT.

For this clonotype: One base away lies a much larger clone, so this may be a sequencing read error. The CDR3 protein is CASSATGPAGNEQYF. The CDR3 DNA sequence: TGCGCCAGCAGCGCGACAGGGCCCGCGGGCAATGAGCAGTACTTC. This chain links TRBV5-1 with TRBJ2-4, with 7 bases fitting TRBD1. The CDR3 totals 15 residues. J was trimmed by 13 bases and V by 4 bases; bases with no gene match: 17. The germline gives CDR1 SGHRS, CDR2 YFSETQ. The whole variable domain, filled in from reference TRBV5-1 and TRBJ2-4, reads KAGVTQTPRYLIKTRGQQVTLSCSPISGHRSVSWYQQTPGQGLQFLFEYFSETQRNKGNFPGRFSGRQFSNSRSEMNVSTLELGDSALYLCASSATGPAGNEQYFGAGTRLSVL.

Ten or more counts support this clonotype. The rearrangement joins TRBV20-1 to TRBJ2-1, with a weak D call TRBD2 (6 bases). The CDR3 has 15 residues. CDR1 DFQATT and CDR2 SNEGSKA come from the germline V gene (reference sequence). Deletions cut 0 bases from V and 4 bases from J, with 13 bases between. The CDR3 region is CSARDGSGDYNEQFF. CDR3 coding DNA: TGCAGTGCTAGAGATGGTAGCGGAGATTACAATGAGCAGTTCTTC.

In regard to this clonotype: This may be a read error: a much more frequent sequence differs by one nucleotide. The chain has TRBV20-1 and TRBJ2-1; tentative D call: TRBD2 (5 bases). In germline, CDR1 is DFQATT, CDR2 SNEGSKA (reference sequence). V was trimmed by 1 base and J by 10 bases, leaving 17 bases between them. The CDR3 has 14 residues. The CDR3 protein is CSARVPGSIYEQFF. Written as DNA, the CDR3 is TGCAGTGCTAGAGTACCGGGATCCATCTACGAGCAGTTCTTC.

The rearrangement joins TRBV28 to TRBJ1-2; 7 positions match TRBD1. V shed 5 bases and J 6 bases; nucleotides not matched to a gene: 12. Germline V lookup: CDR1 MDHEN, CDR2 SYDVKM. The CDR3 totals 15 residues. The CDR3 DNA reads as TGTGCCAGCAGTAGAGGGACAGCCCTTTACCATGGCTACACCTTC. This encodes CASSRGTALYHGYTF.

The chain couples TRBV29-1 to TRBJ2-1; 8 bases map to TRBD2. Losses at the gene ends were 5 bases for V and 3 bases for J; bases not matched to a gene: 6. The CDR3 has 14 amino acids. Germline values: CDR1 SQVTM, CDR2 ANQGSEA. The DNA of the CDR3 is TGCAGCGTTAGAGGGACTAGTGTCTACAATGAGCAGTTCTTC. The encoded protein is CSVRGTSVYNEQFF.

In nucleotides, the CDR3 is TGTGCCAGCAGCCAAGATCAAACAGGCCGCCTCGGTGGCTACACCTTC. As protein: CASSQDQTGRLGGYTF. The V and J genes are TRBV4-2 and TRBJ1-2; D might be TRBD1 (5 bases). V lost 0 bases and J lost 7, with 18 bases in between. The CDR3 has 16 residues. Germline-derived CDR1 and CDR2 are LGHNA and YNFKEQ.

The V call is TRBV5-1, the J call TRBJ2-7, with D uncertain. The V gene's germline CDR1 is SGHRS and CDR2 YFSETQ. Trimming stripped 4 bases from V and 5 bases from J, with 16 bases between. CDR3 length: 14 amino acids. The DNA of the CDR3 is TGCGCCAGCAGCCCCTACGAGGTTGAGAACGAGCAGTACTTC. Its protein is CASSPYEVENEQYF. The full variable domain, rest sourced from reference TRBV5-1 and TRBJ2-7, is KAGVTQTPRYLIKTRGQQVTLSCSPISGHRSVSWYQQTPGQGLQFLFEYFSETQRNKGNFPGRFSGRQFSNSRSEMNVSTLELGDSALYLCASSPYEVENEQYFGPGTRLTVT.

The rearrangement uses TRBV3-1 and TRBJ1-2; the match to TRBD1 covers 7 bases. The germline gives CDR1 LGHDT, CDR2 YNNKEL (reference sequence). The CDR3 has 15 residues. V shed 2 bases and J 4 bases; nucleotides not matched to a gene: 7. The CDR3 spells CASSQPGQMGYGYTF. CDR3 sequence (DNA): TGTGCCAGCAGCCAACCGGGACAGATGGGCTATGGCTACACCTTC.

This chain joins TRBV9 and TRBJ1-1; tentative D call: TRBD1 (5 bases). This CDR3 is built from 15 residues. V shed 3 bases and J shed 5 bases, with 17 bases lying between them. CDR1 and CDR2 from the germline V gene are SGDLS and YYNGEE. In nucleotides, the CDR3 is TGTGCCAGCAGCGAGGCCCCAGGTCGGGGGACTGAAGCTTTCTTT. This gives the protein CASSEAPGRGTEAFF.

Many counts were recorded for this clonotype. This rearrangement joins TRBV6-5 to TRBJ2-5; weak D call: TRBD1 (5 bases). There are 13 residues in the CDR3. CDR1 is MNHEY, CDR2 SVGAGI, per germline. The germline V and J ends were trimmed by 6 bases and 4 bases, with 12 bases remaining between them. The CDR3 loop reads CASRVLRGETQYF. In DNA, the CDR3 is TGTGCCAGCAGAGTACTAAGGGGAGAGACCCAGTACTTC.

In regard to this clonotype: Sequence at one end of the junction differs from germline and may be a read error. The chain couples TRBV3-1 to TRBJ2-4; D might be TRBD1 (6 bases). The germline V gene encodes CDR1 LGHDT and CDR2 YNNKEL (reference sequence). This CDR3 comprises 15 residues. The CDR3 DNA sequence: TGTGCCAGCAGCGTGACAGGAGCTGCCAAAACCATTCAGTACTTC. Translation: CASSVTGAAKTIQYF. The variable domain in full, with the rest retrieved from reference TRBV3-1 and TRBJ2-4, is DTAVSQTPKYLVTQMGNDKSIKCEQNLGHDTMYWYKQDSKKFLKIMFSYNNKELIINETVPNRFSPKSPDKAHLNLHINSLELGDSAVYFCASSVTGAAKTIQYFGAGTRLSVL.

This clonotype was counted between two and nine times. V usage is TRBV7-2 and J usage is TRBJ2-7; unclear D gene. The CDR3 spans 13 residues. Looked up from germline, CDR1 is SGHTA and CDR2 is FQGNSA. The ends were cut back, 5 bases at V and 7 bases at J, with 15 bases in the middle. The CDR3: CASSLPTVREQYF. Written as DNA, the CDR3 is TGTGCCAGCAGCCTCCCCACGGTCCGGGAGCAGTACTTC.

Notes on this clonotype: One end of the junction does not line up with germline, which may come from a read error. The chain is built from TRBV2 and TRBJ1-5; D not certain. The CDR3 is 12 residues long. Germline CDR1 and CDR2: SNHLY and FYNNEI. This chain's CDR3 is CASNWGGQPRHF. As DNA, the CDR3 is TGTGCCAGCAATTGGGGTGGCCAGCCCCGGCATTTT.

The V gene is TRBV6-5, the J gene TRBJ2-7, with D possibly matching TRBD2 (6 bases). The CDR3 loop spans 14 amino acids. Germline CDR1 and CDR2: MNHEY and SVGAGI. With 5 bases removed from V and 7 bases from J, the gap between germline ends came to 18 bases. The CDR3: CASSLRDAYNEQYF. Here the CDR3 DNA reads TGTGCCAGCAGTCTGCGGGATGCCTACAATGAGCAGTACTTC.

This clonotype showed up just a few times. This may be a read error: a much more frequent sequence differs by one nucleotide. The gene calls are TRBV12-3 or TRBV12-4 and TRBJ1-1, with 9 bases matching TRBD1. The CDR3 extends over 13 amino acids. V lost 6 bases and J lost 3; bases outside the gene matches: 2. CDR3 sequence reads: CASSWDRDTEAFF. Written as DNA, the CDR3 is TGTGCCAGCAGCTGGGACAGGGACACTGAAGCTTTCTTT.

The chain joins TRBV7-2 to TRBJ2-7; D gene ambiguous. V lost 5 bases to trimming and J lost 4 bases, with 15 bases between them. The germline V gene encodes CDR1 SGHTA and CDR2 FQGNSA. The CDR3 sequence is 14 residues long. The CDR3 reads CASSAVSGPYEQYF. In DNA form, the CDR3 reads TGTGCCAGCAGCGCCGTCTCTGGACCTTACGAGCAGTACTTC.

The CDR3 nucleotides are TGCAGTGCTGATGACCCAGTAAAAGTCTACAATGAGCAGTTCTTC. This codes for CSADDPVKVYNEQFF. This chain uses TRBV20-1 with TRBJ2-1; D is unresolved. CDR3 size: 15 residues. The V and J ends lost 5 bases and 3 bases respectively, with 17 bases between them. Looked up from germline, CDR1 is DFQATT and CDR2 is SNEGSKA (reference sequence).

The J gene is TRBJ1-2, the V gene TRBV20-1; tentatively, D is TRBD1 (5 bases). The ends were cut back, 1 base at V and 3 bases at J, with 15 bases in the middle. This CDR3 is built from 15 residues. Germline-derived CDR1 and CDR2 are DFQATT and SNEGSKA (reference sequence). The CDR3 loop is CSARAAGGEHYGYTF. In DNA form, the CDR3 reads TGCAGTGCTAGAGCGGCGGGGGGGGAGCACTATGGCTACACCTTC.

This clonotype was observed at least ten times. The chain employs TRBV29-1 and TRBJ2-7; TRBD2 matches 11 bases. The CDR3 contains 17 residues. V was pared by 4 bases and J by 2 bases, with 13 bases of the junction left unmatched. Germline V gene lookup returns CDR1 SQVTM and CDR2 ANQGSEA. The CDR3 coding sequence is TGCAGCGTTGCTGTCGGGACTAGCGGAGGATCCACCTACGAGCAGTACTTC. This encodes CSVAVGTSGGSTYEQYF.

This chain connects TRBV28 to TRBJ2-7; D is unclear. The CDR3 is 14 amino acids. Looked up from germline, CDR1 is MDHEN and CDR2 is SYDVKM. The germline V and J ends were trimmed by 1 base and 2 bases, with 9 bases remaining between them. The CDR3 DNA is TGTGCCAGCAGTTTATCCGCTGATCCCTACGAGCAGTACTTC. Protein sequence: CASSLSADPYEQYF.

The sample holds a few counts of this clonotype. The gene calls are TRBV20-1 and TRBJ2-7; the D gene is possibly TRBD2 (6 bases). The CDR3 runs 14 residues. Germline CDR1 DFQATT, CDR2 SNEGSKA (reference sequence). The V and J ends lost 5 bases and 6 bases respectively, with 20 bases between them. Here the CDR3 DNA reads TGCAGTGCTCCTCCACCCGGGAGCCGAGGCGAGCAGTACTTC. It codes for CSAPPPGSRGEQYF.

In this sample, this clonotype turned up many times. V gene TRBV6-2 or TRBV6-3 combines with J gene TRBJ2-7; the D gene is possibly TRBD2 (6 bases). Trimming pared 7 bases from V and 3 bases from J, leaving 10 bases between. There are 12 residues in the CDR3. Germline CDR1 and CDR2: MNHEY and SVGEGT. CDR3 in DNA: TGTGCCAGCATGAAGACTAGCTACGAGCAGTACTTC. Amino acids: CASMKTSYEQYF.

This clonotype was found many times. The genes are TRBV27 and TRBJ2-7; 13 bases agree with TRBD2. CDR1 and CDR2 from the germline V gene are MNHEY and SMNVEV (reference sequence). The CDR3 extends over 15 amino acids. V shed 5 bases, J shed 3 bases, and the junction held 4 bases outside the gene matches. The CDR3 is CASSAGLAGIYEQYF. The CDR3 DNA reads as TGTGCCAGCAGTGCGGGACTAGCGGGGATCTACGAGCAGTACTTC.